The rows below give T cell receptor beta chains drawn from one sample of a study of control samples from healthy donors and cancer patients. This table comes from immunoSEQ multiplex PCR, and its TCRdb copy is limited to in-frame clones, with some not included. The sample has around 100,000 clones; roughly 84% are singletons. The sequencing input was blood. These TCRs come from a woman between 50 and 59 years old in good health. Each CDR3 is given with its conserved first and last residue. The D gene is left open where the match is weak.

v_gene	j_gene	d_gene	CDR3aa	CDR3nt
TRBV2	TRBJ1-2	-	CASRVSGVIYGYTF	TGTGCCAGCAGGGTCTCGGGAGTTATCTATGGCTACACCTTC
TRBV6-5	TRBJ2-1	TRBD1	CASVRGQGINEQFF	TGTGCCAGCGTTAGGGGACAGGGAATCAATGAGCAGTTCTTC
TRBV18	TRBJ2-2	-	CASSPSRDTYTGELFF	TGTGCCAGCTCACCGAGCCGGGACACCTACACCGGGGAGCTGTTTTTT
TRBV6-2/TRBV6-3	TRBJ2-2	-	CASSYGWGTGELFF	TGTGCCAGCAGTTACGGCTGGGGCACCGGGGAGCTGTTTTTT
TRBV7-9	TRBJ1-2	TRBD1	CASRETGVGYGYTF	TGTGCCAGCAGAGAAACAGGGGTTGGCTATGGCTACACCTTC
TRBV18	TRBJ2-3	-	CASSPIYGQNTDTQYF	TGTGCCAGCTCCCCCATCTATGGACAGAACACAGATACGCAGTATTTT
TRBV19	TRBJ1-5	-	CASSPGDTRNQPQHF	TGTGCCAGTAGTCCCGGTGACACCCGCAATCAGCCCCAGCATTTT
TRBV29-1	TRBJ1-2	TRBD1	CSVEGRGHGYTF	TGCAGCGTTGAAGGGAGGGGGCATGGCTACACCTTC
TRBV15	TRBJ2-1	TRBD2	CATSRGGGRVVNEQFF	TGTGCCACCAGCAGGGGGGGCGGGAGGGTTGTTAATGAGCAGTTCTTC
TRBV20-1	TRBJ1-1	TRBD1	CSASRDRATGAFF	TGCAGTGCTAGTAGAGACAGGGCGACCGGAGCTTTCTTT
TRBV7-8	TRBJ1-5	-	CASSLEFRNQPQHF	TGTGCCAGCAGCTTAGAGTTTAGGAATCAGCCCCAGCATTTT
TRBV16	TRBJ2-1	TRBD2	CASSQSSGTSYEQFF	TGTGCCAGCAGCCAATCGAGCGGGACTAGCTATGAGCAGTTCTTC
TRBV19	TRBJ1-1	-	CASSTGTPEAFF	TGTGCCAGTAGTACCGGGACGCCTGAAGCTTTCTTT
TRBV6-1	TRBJ1-4	-	CASSEGGASEKLFF	TGTGCCAGCAGTGAAGGGGGGGCCTCTGAAAAACTGTTTTTT